A single sample gave rise to the 24 T cell receptor beta chains below, sequenced in a study of T cell repertoires in cytomegalovirus infection. TCRdb reanalysed the reads using MiXCR and keeps one entry per CDR3 protein. The table shows 100,000 to 150,000 distinct CDR3 sequences, with 32% occurring only once. Their recognized antigens are unknown. Sequences were derived from CD8+ T cells from cultured PBMCs, sampled from culture after CMV antigen stimulation. Receptors originate from a human donor in good health (CMV status not recorded). Some clones in this sample may be carry-over from other donors' samples.

The sample holds one count of this clonotype. J is TRBJ2-1 and V is TRBV6-6; D perhaps matches TRBD2 (6 bases). V lost 4 bases and J 6 bases, leaving 10 bases between the germline ends. The germline V gene has CDR1 MNHNY and CDR2 SVGAGI (reference sequence). The CDR3 is 13 amino acids. CDR3 sequence (DNA): TGTGCCAGCAGTTTTGGACTAACCAATGAGCAGTTCTTC. This codes for CASSFGLTNEQFF.

Ten or more counts support this clonotype. The V and J genes are TRBV28 and TRBJ2-7; the D is unclear. Trimming left V 6 bases short and J 2 bases short, with 14 bases between. The length of the CDR3 is 14 residues. The germline V gene has CDR1 MDHEN and CDR2 SYDVKM. The CDR3 here is CASSETPPTYEQYF. The CDR3, as DNA: TGTGCCAGCAGCGAGACCCCTCCGACCTACGAGCAGTACTTC.

This clonotype came up a few times. The chain links TRBV6-1 to TRBJ2-5; no firm D call. The CDR3 contains 14 residues. Trimming removed 3 bases at V and 0 bases at J, with 8 bases between. Per germline, CDR1 MNHNS and CDR2 SASEGT. The DNA for the CDR3 is TGTGCCAGCAGTGATCTGGGTTACCAAGAGACCCAGTACTTC. It specifies CASSDLGYQETQYF.

This chain uses TRBV2 with TRBJ2-3, with no clear D. Germline V gives CDR1 SNHLY, CDR2 FYNNEI. V was clipped by 7 bases and J by 4 bases, with 12 bases between them. The CDR3 has 13 residues. CDR3 residues: CASTSTFSDTQYF. The CDR3 nucleotides read TGTGCCAGCACCTCCACGTTCTCAGATACGCAGTATTTT.

The chain joins TRBV6-1 to TRBJ2-5; 9 nucleotides line up with TRBD2. Per germline, CDR1 MNHNS and CDR2 SASEGT. J gave up 2 bases and V 2 bases, and 6 bases lay outside the gene matches. The length of the CDR3 is 16 residues. CDR3 protein: CASSERLAGRQETQYF. CDR3 sequence (DNA): TGTGCCAGCAGTGAACGCCTAGCGGGGCGACAAGAGACCCAGTACTTC.

The V and J genes are TRBV28 and TRBJ2-7; a weak D match, TRBD1 (5 bases). The germline gives CDR1 MDHEN, CDR2 SYDVKM. The CDR3 runs to 15 residues. Trimming cost V 6 bases and J 0 bases, with 15 bases left between them. As DNA, the CDR3 is TGTGCCAGCAGGCTGACAGACACCAGCTCCTACGAGCAGTACTTC. Protein: CASRLTDTSSYEQYF.

This clonotype was seen at least ten times. The chain has TRBV28 and TRBJ1-1; TRBD1 might be the D (6 bases). This CDR3 has 15 residues. V was cut by 8 bases and J by 1 base, with 17 bases left in between. Looked up from germline, CDR1 is MDHEN and CDR2 is SYDVKM. For the CDR3, the DNA is TGTGCCAGCTGTCCCTGGGGGCAGCGGAACACTGAAGCTTTCTTT. It encodes CASCPWGQRNTEAFF.

This clonotype was seen many times. The chain combines TRBV7-8 with TRBJ1-1; weak D call: TRBD1 (5 bases). With 1 base removed from V and 5 bases from J, the gap between germline ends came to 23 bases. The CDR3 sequence is 18 residues long. Germline V lookup: CDR1 SGHVS, CDR2 FQNEAQ. For the CDR3, the DNA is TGTGCCAGCAGCTTAGGGTTTGAGATAGGGGAAGGATCGACTGAAGCTTTCTTT. This codes for CASSLGFEIGEGSTEAFF.

This clonotype was detected ten times or more. V and J are TRBV7-8 and TRBJ1-1; D not resolved. This CDR3 has 15 residues. The germline V and J ends were trimmed by 1 base and 0 bases, with 9 bases remaining between them. Germline values: CDR1 SGHVS, CDR2 FQNEAQ. Here the CDR3 DNA reads TGTGCCAGCAGCTTAGAGAGTCGGATGAACACTGAAGCTTTCTTT. Amino acids: CASSLESRMNTEAFF. Looking up the rest from reference TRBV7-8 and TRBJ1-1 gives the full variable domain: GAGVSQSPRYKVAKRGQDVALRCDPISGHVSLFWYQQALGQGPEFLTYFQNEAQLDKSGLPSDRFFAERPEGSVSTLKIQRTQQEDSAVYLCASSLESRMNTEAFFGQGTRLTVV.

The rearrangement links TRBV14 to TRBJ2-7; D call uncertain. CDR1 is SGHDN, CDR2 FVKESK, per germline. Trimming cost V 5 bases and J 0 bases, with 5 bases left between them. The CDR3 is made up of 12 amino acids. The CDR3: CASSKLSYEQYF. The CDR3 nucleotides are TGTGCCAGCAGCAAACTCTCCTACGAGCAGTACTTC.

This chain joins TRBV7-6 and TRBJ2-2, with D possibly being TRBD1 (5 bases). This CDR3 spans 15 amino acids. Germline V gene data show CDR1 as SGHVS and CDR2 as FNYEAQ. Trimming left V 1 base short and J 3 bases short, with 9 bases between. Written as DNA, the CDR3 is TGTGCCAGCAGCTTAGTACAGGCGGACACCGGGGAGCTGTTTTTT. It codes for CASSLVQADTGELFF.

The chain couples TRBV5-4 to TRBJ1-2; D gene ambiguous. Deletions cut 0 bases from V and 6 bases from J, with 15 bases between. The germline gives CDR1 SGHNT, CDR2 YYREEE (reference sequence). CDR3 length: 15 amino acids. CDR3: CASSLEVEGQDGYTF. CDR3 bases: TGTGCCAGCAGCTTGGAGGTGGAGGGTCAGGATGGCTACACCTTC.

This chain connects TRBV6-5 to TRBJ1-5; no clear D. Deletions cut 0 bases from V and 3 bases from J, with 6 bases between. CDR3 size: 14 residues. Germline CDR1 and CDR2: MNHEY and SVGAGI. CDR3 region: CASSYSAYNQPQHF. For the CDR3, the DNA is TGTGCCAGCAGTTACTCGGCCTACAATCAGCCCCAGCATTTT.

In nucleotides, the CDR3 is TGCAGCGACGACAGTCCTCCCGGCTACACCTTC. It encodes CSDDSPPGYTF. The chain is built from TRBV29-1 and TRBJ1-2, with D possibly being TRBD1 (5 bases). Trimming removed 7 bases at V and 8 bases at J, with 14 bases between. Germline V gene lookup returns CDR1 SQVTM and CDR2 ANQGSEA. CDR3 size: 11 residues. Based on the CDR3 plus reference TRBV29-1 and TRBJ1-2, the full variable domain is SAVISQKPSRDICQRGTSLTIQCQVDSQVTMMFWYRQQPGQSLTLIATANQGSEATYESGFVIDKFPISRPNLTFSTLTVSNMSPEDSSIYLCSDDSPPGYTFGSGTRLTVV.

The rearrangement uses TRBV7-3 and TRBJ1-1; the D gene is possibly TRBD1 (5 bases). V dropped 5 bases and J dropped 2 bases, with 18 bases sitting between them. The CDR3 spans 16 residues. The germline V gene has CDR1 SGHTA and CDR2 FQGTGA. The CDR3 DNA reads as TGTGCCAGCAGCCAAGTGGGGCTTACGCTCAACACTGAAGCTTTCTTT. It yields the protein CASSQVGLTLNTEAFF.

This chain connects TRBV6-5 to TRBJ1-1; 8 nucleotides match TRBD1. This CDR3 is 11 amino acids long. Germline CDR1 is MNHEY and CDR2 is SVGAGI. Unmatched junction bases numbered 8, after V lost 8 bases and J lost 12 bases. CDR3 amino acids: CASGTGQGTFF. DNA for the CDR3: TGTGCCAGCGGGACCGGACAGGGAACTTTCTTT.

This clonotype was observed a handful of times. V usage is TRBV2 and J usage is TRBJ1-5, with a possible D match to TRBD1 (5 bases). V gave up 3 bases and J gave up 6 bases, with 12 bases separating them. This CDR3 is built from 14 residues. The germline gives CDR1 SNHLY, CDR2 FYNNEI. The CDR3: CASSDIVRGQPQHF. The CDR3 DNA reads as TGTGCCAGCAGTGATATCGTTAGGGGTCAGCCCCAGCATTTT.

This clonotype was detected many times. This chain joins TRBV7-2 and TRBJ2-3, with a tentative D call TRBD1 (6 bases). Trimming shortened V by 0 bases and J by 0 bases, and 16 bases separated the two germline ends. The CDR3 length is 18 residues. In germline, CDR1 is SGHTA, CDR2 FQGNSA. CDR3 DNA sequence: TGTGCCAGCAGCTTAGCACGGCCATCAGGGGCTAGCACAGATACGCAGTATTTT. Protein: CASSLARPSGASTDTQYF.

This clonotype was seen ten or more times. CDR3 in DNA: TGTGCCAGCAGCTTAGCTCTGGAGTCGCTAGCCAAAAACATTCAGTACTTC. Translated, it gives CASSLALESLAKNIQYF. The V and J genes are TRBV7-2 and TRBJ2-4; D uncertain. Trimming cost V 0 bases and J 0 bases, with 12 bases left between them. The germline V gene has CDR1 SGHTA and CDR2 FQGNSA. This CDR3 region has 17 residues.

In its sample, this clonotype was seen a few times. The chain has TRBV19 and TRBJ2-1, with D uncertain. The CDR3 length is 12 residues. Germline V lookup: CDR1 LNHDA, CDR2 SQIVND (reference sequence). V lost 2 bases and J 6 bases, leaving 5 bases between the germline ends. This CDR3 is CASSISLNEQFF. The CDR3 DNA is TGTGCCAGTAGTATATCCCTCAATGAGCAGTTCTTC.

This clonotype was detected many times. The V and J genes are TRBV7-2 and TRBJ1-5; D uncertain. V lost 2 bases, J lost 2 bases, and 10 bases lay in between. The germline CDR1 and CDR2 sequences are SGHTA and FQGNSA. The CDR3 totals 15 residues. CDR3: CASSLLDRGNQPQHF. The CDR3 DNA sequence: TGTGCCAGCAGCTTACTGGATAGGGGCAATCAGCCCCAGCATTTT.

This rearrangement joins TRBV4-1 to TRBJ2-7; D possibly matches TRBD1 or TRBD2 (5 bases each). The germline gives CDR1 MGHRA, CDR2 YSYEKL. The CDR3 consists of 15 residues. V was trimmed by 0 bases and J by 0 bases, leaving 9 bases between them. CDR3 nucleotides: TGCGCCAGCAGCCAAGATAATGGGGGCTCCTACGAGCAGTACTTC. Translation gives CASSQDNGGSYEQYF.

The sample holds one count of this clonotype. V and J are TRBV7-9 and TRBJ2-7; weak D call: TRBD1 (5 bases). The CDR3 has 13 residues. V lost 1 base and J lost 3, with 7 bases in between. CDR1 and CDR2 from the germline V gene are SEHNR and FQNEAQ (reference sequence). The CDR3 DNA follows: TGTGCCAGCAGCTTAGACAGGAACTACGAGCAGTACTTC. This encodes CASSLDRNYEQYF.

The CDR3: CASSLISGVQETQYF. The CDR3 nucleotides read TGTGCCAGCAGCTTGATTAGCGGAGTCCAAGAGACCCAGTACTTC. The V call is TRBV7-2, the J call TRBJ2-5, with a weak D call TRBD2 (6 bases). CDR3 length equals 15 residues. Trimming removed 3 bases from V and 1 base from J, with 12 bases in between. CDR1 and CDR2 from the germline V gene are SGHTA and FQGNSA.